These 13 T cell receptor beta chains were sequenced from one sample in a study of T cell changes during pregnancy in multiple sclerosis. Produced via immunoSEQ multiplex PCR; TCRdb's table is partial and in-frame only. This table holds some 81,000 clones, about nine tenths found once. Here the sequenced sample was peripheral blood, taken before pregnancy. The receptors originated from a female donor with multiple sclerosis, enrolled in a pregnancy study.

In regard to this clone: Other DNA sequences in this specimen translate into the identical CDR3. The chain is built from TRBV11-2 and TRBJ2-7, with no clear D. The length of the CDR3 is 11 residues. Germline CDR1 is SGHAT and CDR2 is FQNNGV. The V end lost 5 bases, the J end lost 3 bases, and 5 bases lay between the germline ends. This chain's CDR3 is CASSLYYEQYF. The CDR3 DNA is TGTGCCAGCAGCCTTTACTACGAGCAGTACTTC.

The chain combines TRBV5-1 with TRBJ2-7; 7 bases line up with TRBD1. Germline CDR1 is SGHRS and CDR2 is YFSETQ. Trimming cost V 0 bases and J 2 bases; bases outside gene matches: 8. This CDR3 comprises 16 residues. DNA for the CDR3: TGCGCCAGCAGCTTGGCAACAGGGGCCCGAACCTACGAGCAGTACTTC. Translated: CASSLATGARTYEQYF.

The chain links TRBV28 to TRBJ1-5, with D perhaps matching TRBD1 (5 bases). The CDR3 contains 13 residues. Trimming cost V 4 bases and J 5 bases, with 9 bases left between them. Germline CDR1 reads MDHEN; CDR2 reads SYDVKM. CDR3 nucleotides: TGTGCCAGCAGTTCCCAGGGATATCAGCCCCAGCATTTT. Translation: CASSSQGYQPQHF. Full variable domain (rest looked up from reference TRBV28 and TRBJ1-5): DVKVTQSSRYLVKRTGEKVFLECVQDMDHENMFWYRQDPGLGLRLIYFSYDVKMKEKGDIPEGYSVSREKKERFSLILESASTNQTSMYLCASSSQGYQPQHFGDGTRLSIL.

This clone appeared a single time. This sequence joins TRBV6-5 and TRBJ1-2, with TRBD1 as a possible D gene (6 bases). In germline, CDR1 is MNHEY, CDR2 SVGAGI. V lost 2 bases and J lost 4, with 11 bases in between. The CDR3 extends over 14 amino acids. The CDR3 DNA is TGTGCCAGCAGTTACCGGGGGGGCTTCTATGGCTACACCTTC. This encodes CASSYRGGFYGYTF.

This clone was recorded only once. The rearrangement uses TRBV4-1 and TRBJ2-7; TRBD1 might be the D (6 bases). The CDR3 spans 17 residues. The germline CDR1 and CDR2 sequences are MGHRA and YSYEKL. Trimming left V 5 bases short and J 0 bases short, with 20 bases between. CDR3 nucleotides: TGCGCCAGCAGCTCTCAACACGGACAGCGCTACTCCTACGAGCAGTACTTC. This encodes CASSSQHGQRYSYEQYF.

The chain is built from TRBV19 and TRBJ1-1; 7 bases are shared with TRBD1. Trimming took 5 bases from V and 4 from J; bases not matched to a gene: 7. CDR3 length equals 14 residues. CDR1 is LNHDA, CDR2 SQIVND, per germline (reference sequence). The CDR3: CASSARQGLTEAFF. In nucleotides, the CDR3 is TGTGCCAGTAGTGCGCGACAGGGACTCACTGAAGCTTTCTTT.

V is TRBV5-1 and J is TRBJ2-1, with D uncertain. The V gene's germline CDR1 is SGHRS and CDR2 YFSETQ. This CDR3 is built from 15 residues. V was clipped by 3 bases and J by 5 bases, with 15 bases between them. The DNA for the CDR3 is TGCGCCAGCAGCTACGATCCCCTGAGTAACAATGAGCAGTTCTTC. Translating gives CASSYDPLSNNEQFF.

This rearrangement joins TRBV5-1 to TRBJ2-4, with D maybe TRBD2 (5 bases). This CDR3 is built from 16 residues. Trimming left V 0 bases short and J 6 bases short, with 16 bases between. Germline V CDR1 and CDR2: SGHRS, YFSETQ. In DNA form, the CDR3 reads TGCGCCAGCAGCTTGGGTCCGGCAGCGGCATCAAACATTCAGTACTTC. This encodes CASSLGPAAASNIQYF.

The genes are TRBV7-3 and TRBJ2-7, with a tentative D call TRBD1 (6 bases). This CDR3 has 13 amino acids. Per germline, CDR1 SGHTA and CDR2 FQGTGA. V was pared by 2 bases and J by 7 bases, with 12 bases between. CDR3 in amino acids: CASSLWAGVEQYF. DNA of the CDR3: TGTGCCAGCAGCTTATGGGCAGGGGTGGAGCAGTACTTC.

This clone was detected only a few times. The chain has TRBV30 and TRBJ1-1; a weak D match, TRBD1 (5 bases). V was clipped by 4 bases and J by 1 base, with 19 bases between them. Per germline, CDR1 GTSNPN and CDR2 SVGIG (reference sequence). The CDR3 length is 16 residues. The DNA of the CDR3 is TGTGCCTGGAATGGACTACCCTCGAGGGGGAACACTGAAGCTTTCTTT. Translated: CAWNGLPSRGNTEAFF. Using reference TRBV30 and TRBJ1-1 for the parts outside the CDR3, the full variable domain is SQTIHQWPATLVQPVGSPLSLECTVEGTSNPNLYWYRQAAGRGLQLLFYSVGIGQISSEVPQNLSASRPQDRQFILSSKKLLLSDSGFYLCAWNGLPSRGNTEAFFGQGTRLTVV.

The J gene is TRBJ1-3, the V gene TRBV11-2, with D possibly TRBD1 on 5 matching bases. The CDR3 has 17 amino acids. The germline gives CDR1 SGHAT, CDR2 FQNNGV. V was clipped by 4 bases and J by 0 bases, with 16 bases between them. The CDR3 DNA reads TGTGCCAGCAGCTCAATCCAGGGTACATACTCTGGAAACACCATATATTTT. Encoded protein: CASSSIQGTYSGNTIYF.

In this sample, this clone turned up once. This chain connects TRBV5-4 to TRBJ2-1, with 8 nucleotides matching TRBD1. The CDR3 totals 14 residues. Unmatched junction bases numbered 3, after V lost 2 bases and J lost 5 bases. The V gene's germline CDR1 is SGHNT and CDR2 YYREEE (reference sequence). In DNA, the CDR3 is TGTGCCAGCAGCTTTCAGGGGGCACACAATGAGCAGTTCTTC. Translated, it gives CASSFQGAHNEQFF. Full variable domain (missing parts from reference TRBV5-4 and TRBJ2-1): ETGVTQSPTHLIKTRGQQVTLRCSSQSGHNTVSWYQQALGQGPQFIFQYYREEENGRGNFPPRFSGLQFPNYSSELNVNALELDDSALYLCASSFQGAHNEQFFGPGTRLTVL.

The chain couples TRBV5-4 to TRBJ2-1; the match to TRBD2 covers 8 bases. Losses at the gene ends were 0 bases for V and 2 bases for J; bases not matched to a gene: 4. This CDR3 comprises 16 residues. From germline, CDR1 is SGHNT and CDR2 YYREEE (reference sequence). The CDR3 coding sequence is TGTGCCAGCAGCTTGGTACCGCGGGGGGCCTACAATGAGCAGTTCTTC. This gives the protein CASSLVPRGAYNEQFF.